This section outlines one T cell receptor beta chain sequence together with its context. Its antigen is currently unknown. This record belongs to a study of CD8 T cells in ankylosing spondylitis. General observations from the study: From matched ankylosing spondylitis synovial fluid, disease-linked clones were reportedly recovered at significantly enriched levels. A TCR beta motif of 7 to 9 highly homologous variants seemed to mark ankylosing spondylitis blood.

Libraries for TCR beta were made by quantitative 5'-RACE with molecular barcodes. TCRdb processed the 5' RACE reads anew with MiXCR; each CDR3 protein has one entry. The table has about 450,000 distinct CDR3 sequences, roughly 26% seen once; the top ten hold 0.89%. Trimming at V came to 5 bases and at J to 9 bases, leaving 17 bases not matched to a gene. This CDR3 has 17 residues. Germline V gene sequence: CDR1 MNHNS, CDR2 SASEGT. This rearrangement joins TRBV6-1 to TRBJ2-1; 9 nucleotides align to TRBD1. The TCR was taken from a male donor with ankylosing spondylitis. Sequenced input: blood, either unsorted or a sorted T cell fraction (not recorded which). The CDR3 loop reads CASSPQAVRDRVSEQFF. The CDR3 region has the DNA TGTGCCAGCAGTCCCCAGGCGGTACGGGACAGGGTTAGTGAGCAGTTCTTC.